This TCR beta chain stems from a study of glioma-infiltrating T cells after dendritic cell vaccination. In the study overall: Patients received autologous tumor lysate-pulsed dendritic cell vaccination between about 2003 and 2013.

The time point here: after dendritic cell vaccination, including at tumor progression/relapse. Data came from immunoSEQ multiplex PCR; TCRdb stores just in-frame clones and leaves some out. The repertoire includes tens of thousands of clones, about 80% of them detected once, and around 16% sits in the top ten. V shed 4 bases and J 9 bases; nucleotides not matched to a gene: 8. This CDR3 has 13 residues. Germline CDR1 reads SGHRS; CDR2 reads YFSETQ. This rearrangement joins TRBV5-1 to TRBJ2-7; the match to TRBD1 covers 9 bases. This TCR came from a human donor with glioblastoma. The starting material was blood, obtained after dendritic cell vaccination. The CDR3 reads CASSAGQGMGQYF. The DNA of the CDR3 is TGCGCCAGCAGCGCAGGACAGGGGATGGGGCAGTACTTC.